These 9 T cell receptor beta chains came from one sample sequenced in a study of CD8+CD57+ T cells in acquired aplastic anemia. Template material for TCR beta VDJ and CDR3 profiling consisted of genomic DNA. TCRdb re-analysed the reads in MiXCR, keeping a single row per CDR3 protein. This sample carries 75,000 to 80,000 distinct CDR3 sequences, about 70% of them seen once, and the ten largest clones take approximately 78%. Patients chosen for sequencing had shown CD8+CD57+ cell expansion by flow cytometry. Input material: sorted CD4+, CD8+, or CD8+CD57+ T cells (not recorded which) from PBMCs. These receptors were taken from a human donor with aplastic anemia.

This clonotype appeared a single time. The chain combines TRBV13 with TRBJ2-1; no definite D call. The germline V and J ends were trimmed by 5 bases and 10 bases, with 9 bases remaining between them. Germline lookup yields CDR1 PRHDT and CDR2 FYEKMQ (reference sequence). The CDR3 is 11 residues long. CDR3: CASSLLLEQFF. The CDR3 region has the DNA TGTGCCAGCAGCCTCCTTTTGGAGCAGTTCTTC.

The chain employs TRBV7-9 and TRBJ1-5; D is undetermined. Trimming removed 5 bases from V and 1 base from J, with 6 bases in between. CDR1 SEHNR and CDR2 FQNEAQ come from the germline V gene (reference sequence). This CDR3 is built from 13 residues. This chain's CDR3 is CASSRQSNQPQHF. CDR3 DNA: TGTGCCAGCAGCCGGCAGAGCAATCAGCCCCAGCATTTT.

The chain carries TRBV6-1 and TRBJ1-6, with no clear D. CDR3 length: 15 residues. CDR1 and CDR2 from the germline V gene are MNHNS and SASEGT. The V end lost 5 bases, the J end lost 6 bases, and 14 bases lay between the germline ends. CDR3 coding DNA: TGTGCCAGCAGTCCCCCGCCAGGTGGTAATTCACCCCTCCACTTT. This sequence encodes CASSPPPGGNSPLHF.

Many counts were recorded for this clonotype. V is TRBV5-6 and J is TRBJ2-7, with 8 bases lining up with TRBD2. CDR1 SGHDT and CDR2 YYEEEE come from the germline V gene. The junction had 6 bases not matched to a gene; V was cut back by 6 bases and J by 1 base. The length of the CDR3 is 14 residues. CDR3 protein: CASTELADSYEQYF. CDR3 DNA: TGTGCCAGCACGGAACTAGCGGATTCCTACGAGCAGTACTTC. The full variable domain, in which reference TRBV5-6 and TRBJ2-7 provide the parts outside the CDR3, is DAGVTQSPTHLIKTRGQQVTLRCSPKSGHDTVSWYQQALGQGPQFIFQYYEEEERQRGNFPDRFSGHQFPNYSSELNVNALLLGDSALYLCASTELADSYEQYFGPGTRLTVT.

This chain connects TRBV2 to TRBJ2-2; tentatively, D is TRBD2 (6 bases). The CDR3 is 14 amino acids. Trimming took off 8 bases at V and 7 bases at J, with 17 bases between the two ends. The germline CDR1 and CDR2 sequences are SNHLY and FYNNEI. CDR3 sequence reads: CASGLRRLDGELFF. As DNA, the CDR3 is TGTGCCAGCGGACTACGACGGTTGGACGGGGAGCTGTTTTTT.

The V gene is TRBV20-1, the J gene TRBJ1-1, with D hard to call. Germline CDR1 DFQATT, CDR2 SNEGSKA (reference sequence). Between the trimmed V and J ends, which lost 1 base and 11 bases, there was a span of 14 bases. The CDR3 is made up of 12 amino acids. The CDR3 DNA sequence: TGCAGTGCTAGAGGATGGACCGGGGAGGCTTTCTTT. This codes for CSARGWTGEAFF.

The chain combines TRBV20-1 with TRBJ1-6, with D perhaps matching TRBD1 (6 bases). Germline assignment: CDR1 DFQATT and CDR2 SNEGSKA (reference sequence). The V and J ends lost 1 base and 6 bases respectively, with 13 bases between them. CDR3 length equals 15 residues. The CDR3 loop reads CSARALTGFNSPLHF. The DNA of the CDR3 is TGCAGTGCTAGAGCCCTTACAGGGTTTAATTCACCCCTCCACTTT.

This clonotype came up a few times. The V gene is TRBV10-3, the J gene TRBJ1-5, with 7 bases matching TRBD1. Trimming at V came to 4 bases and at J to 5 bases, leaving 2 bases not matched to a gene. From germline, CDR1 is ENHRY and CDR2 SYGVKD. The CDR3 contains 13 residues. This CDR3 reads CAISATGDQPQHF. The CDR3 DNA reads TGTGCCATCAGTGCCACAGGGGATCAGCCCCAGCATTTT.

This clonotype was recorded at least ten times. The chain links TRBV20-1 to TRBJ1-3; unclear D gene. Germline CDR1 is DFQATT and CDR2 is SNEGSKA (reference sequence). This CDR3 is 15 amino acids long. V was trimmed by 0 bases and J by 0 bases, leaving 9 bases between them. The CDR3 sequence: CSARDGPNSGNTIYF. CDR3 DNA sequence: TGCAGTGCTAGAGACGGACCGAACTCTGGAAACACCATATATTTT.